This T cell receptor beta chain is from a study of response to subunit inactivated influenza vaccine. Study-level results: Few new T cells, the authors suggested, are recruited by each seasonal influenza vaccination.

Concerning this clonotype itself: What it binds is unknown.

TCRdb reprocessed the RT-PCR reads via MiXCR and lists one record per CDR3 protein. The sample lists hundreds of thousands of distinct CDR3 sequences; approximately 15% were seen once. Germline V lookup: CDR1 DFQATT, CDR2 SNEGSKA (reference sequence). The germline V and J ends were trimmed by 4 bases and 3 bases, with 12 bases remaining between them. The CDR3 length is 13 residues. The receptor comes from a man in his forties or fifties who received an inactivated influenza vaccine. The chain combines TRBV20-1 with TRBJ1-2; no firm D call. Sequencing used PBMCs from blood, obtained approximately 15 days before vaccination. The CDR3 sequence: CSAKNERDYGYTF. CDR3 coding DNA: TGCAGTGCTAAAAACGAGAGGGACTATGGCTACACCTTC.